This T cell receptor (beta chain) was recorded in a study of T cells in Graves' hyperthyroidism and ophthalmopathy. Turning to the study itself: Pretreatment peripheral blood was obtained at initial diagnosis. Study-level results: Blood also held most thyroid clonotypes expanded beyond 0.001.

The germline V gene encodes CDR1 MNHNS and CDR2 SASEGT. The CDR3 runs to 16 residues. V was cut by 5 bases and J by 0 bases, with 14 bases left in between. Diagnosis of hyperthyroidism was new in patients aged 18 to 65, and its duration was under 2 months. A roughly 9.1 ml volume of fresh peripheral blood provided the PBMCs. Authors of the study amplified TCR beta CDR3 regions from RNA transcripts. Researchers ran a first-round RT-PCR on the TCR CDR3 using the HTBI primer set. MiXCR, run by TCRdb on the multiplex PCR reads, gives a single entry per CDR3 protein. Found here are approximately 270,000 distinct CDR3 sequences, roughly 14% of them singletons; the top ten hold roughly 15%. This clonotype was recorded many times. No antigen is known for it.

Sequenced: blood. This chain links TRBV6-1 with TRBJ1-5, with D unresolved. The source of this sequence is a middle-aged woman with Graves' hyperthyroidism that later progressed to Graves' ophthalmopathy. CDR3 residues: CASSSYVGLSNQPQHF. CDR3 bases: TGTGCCAGCAGTTCTTACGTCGGACTTAGCAATCAGCCCCAGCATTTT.